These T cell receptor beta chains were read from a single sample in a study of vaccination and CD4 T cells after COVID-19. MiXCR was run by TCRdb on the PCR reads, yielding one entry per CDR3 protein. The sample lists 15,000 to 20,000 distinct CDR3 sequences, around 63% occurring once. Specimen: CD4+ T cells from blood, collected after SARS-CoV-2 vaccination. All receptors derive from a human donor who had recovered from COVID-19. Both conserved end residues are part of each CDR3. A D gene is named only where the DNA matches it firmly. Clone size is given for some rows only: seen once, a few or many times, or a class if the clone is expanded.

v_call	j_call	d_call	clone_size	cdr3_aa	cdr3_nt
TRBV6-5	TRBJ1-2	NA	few	CASSYGNNYGYTF	TGTGCCAGCAGTTATGGCAATAACTATGGCTACACCTTC
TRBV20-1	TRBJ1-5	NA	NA	CSARESLEGNQPQHF	TGCAGTGCTAGAGAATCTCTGGAAGGCAATCAGCCCCAGCATTTT
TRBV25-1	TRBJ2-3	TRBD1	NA	CASSSGTVLTDTQYF	TGTGCCAGCAGTTCCGGGACAGTCCTCACAGATACGCAGTATTTT
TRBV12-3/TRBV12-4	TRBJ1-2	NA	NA	CASSLHNYGYTF	TGTGCCAGCAGTTTACATAACTATGGCTACACCTTC
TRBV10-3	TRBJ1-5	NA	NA	CAISNQGSGNQPQHF	TGTGCCATCAGTAACCAGGGATCCGGCAATCAGCCCCAGCATTTT
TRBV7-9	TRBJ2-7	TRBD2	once	CASSPRTDAGGSYEQYF	TGTGCCAGCAGCCCGCGGACGGATGCGGGGGGCTCCTACGAGCAGTACTTC
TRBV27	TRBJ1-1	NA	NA	CASSYNAQNTEAFF	TGTGCCAGCAGTTACAACGCCCAGAACACTGAAGCTTTCTTT
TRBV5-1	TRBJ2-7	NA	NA	CASSGNRGPPYEQYF	TGCGCCAGCAGCGGAAACCGGGGGCCTCCCTACGAGCAGTACTTC
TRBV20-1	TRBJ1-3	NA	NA	CSARERNTIYF	TGCAGTGCTAGAGAGAGGAACACCATATATTTT
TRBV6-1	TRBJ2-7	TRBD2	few	CASSSSGNNEQYF	TGTGCCAGCAGTAGTAGCGGGAACAACGAGCAGTACTTC
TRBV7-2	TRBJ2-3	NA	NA	CASSSFGGGTDTQYF	TGTGCCAGCTCCAGTTTCGGAGGTGGCACAGATACGCAGTATTTT
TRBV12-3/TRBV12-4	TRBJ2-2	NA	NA	CASSWAPNPDTTGELFF	TGTGCCAGCAGCTGGGCCCCCAACCCCGACACCACCGGGGAGCTGTTTTTT
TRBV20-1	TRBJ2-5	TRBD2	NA	CSASPGTSRRETQYF	TGCAGTGCTAGTCCCGGGACTAGCCGGAGGGAGACCCAGTACTTC
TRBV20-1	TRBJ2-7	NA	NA	CSANRGANYEQYF	TGCAGTGCCAACCGGGGCGCAAACTACGAGCAGTACTTC
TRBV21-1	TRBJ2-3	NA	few	CASSKGGLAGSWTDTQYF	TGTGCCAGCAGCAAAGGCGGTCTAGCGGGAAGTTGGACAGATACGCAGTATTTT
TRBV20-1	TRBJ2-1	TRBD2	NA	CSASPTSGKSYNEQFF	TGCAGTGCTAGCCCCACTAGCGGGAAATCCTACAATGAGCAGTTCTTC
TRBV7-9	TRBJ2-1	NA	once	CASSLSNEQFF	TGTGCCAGCAGCTTGTCTAATGAGCAGTTCTTC
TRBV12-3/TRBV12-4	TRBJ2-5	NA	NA	CASSLRTGSWETQYF	TGTGCCAGCAGTTTACGAACAGGGTCGTGGGAGACCCAGTACTTC
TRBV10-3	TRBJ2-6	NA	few	CAISERASGANVLTF	TGTGCCATCAGTGAAAGGGCGTCTGGGGCCAACGTCCTGACTTTC
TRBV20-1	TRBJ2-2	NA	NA	CSARDSRGTGELFF	TGCAGTGCTAGAGATTCACGCGGTACCGGGGAGCTGTTTTTT
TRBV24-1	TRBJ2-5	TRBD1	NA	CATSDLRTGGPQETQYF	TGTGCCACCAGTGATTTACGGACAGGGGGGCCTCAAGAGACCCAGTACTTC
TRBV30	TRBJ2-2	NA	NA	CAWRPNSVGELFF	TGTGCCTGGAGACCTAACAGTGTCGGGGAGCTGTTTTTT
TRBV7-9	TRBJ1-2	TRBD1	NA	CASSTGQGGIF	TGTGCCAGCAGCACTGGGCAGGGGGGAATTTTC
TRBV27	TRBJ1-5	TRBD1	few	CASSQDRGNQPQHF	TGTGCCAGCAGTCAGGACAGGGGGAATCAGCCCCAGCATTTT
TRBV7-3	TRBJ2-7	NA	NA	CASSSGHSYEQYF	TGTGCCAGCAGCTCGGGACACTCCTACGAGCAGTACTTC
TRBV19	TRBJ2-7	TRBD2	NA	CASSRTSGSSYEQYF	TGTGCCAGTAGTCGGACTAGCGGGAGCTCCTACGAGCAGTACTTC
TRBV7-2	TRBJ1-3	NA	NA	CASSLVGNTIYF	TGTGCCAGCAGCTTAGTGGGAAACACCATATATTTT
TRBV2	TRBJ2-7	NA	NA	CASGGLSYEQYF	TGTGCCAGCGGGGGACTCTCCTACGAGCAGTACTTC
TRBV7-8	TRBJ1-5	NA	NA	CASSPRGVIDQPQHF	TGTGCCAGCAGCCCACGGGGGGTAATTGATCAGCCCCAGCATTTT
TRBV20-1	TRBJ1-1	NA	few	CSARDGGMNTEAFF	TGCAGTGCTAGAGATGGGGGGATGAACACTGAAGCTTTCTTT
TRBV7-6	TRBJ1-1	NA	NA	CASSLTGNTEAFF	TGCGCCAGCAGCTTGACAGGGAACACTGAAGCTTTCTTT
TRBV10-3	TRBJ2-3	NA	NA	CAISDERGGTQYF	TGTGCCATCAGTGATGAGCGTGGAGGTACGCAGTATTTT
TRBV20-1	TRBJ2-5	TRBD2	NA	CSAREGLAAYQETQYF	TGCAGTGCTAGAGAGGGGCTAGCGGCGTACCAAGAGACCCAGTACTTC
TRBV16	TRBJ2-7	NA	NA	CASSQEGWGNSYEQYF	TGTGCCAGCAGCCAAGAGGGGTGGGGGAACTCCTACGAGCAGTACTTC
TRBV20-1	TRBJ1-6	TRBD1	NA	CSASTGVGNSPLHF	TGCAGTGCTAGCACAGGGGTTGGTAATTCACCCCTCCACTTT
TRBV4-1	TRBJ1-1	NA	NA	CASSQGPVNTEAFF	TGCGCCAGCAGCCAAGGCCCGGTGAACACTGAAGCTTTCTTT
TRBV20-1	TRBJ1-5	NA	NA	CSARPGTINTQPQHF	TGCAGTGCTAGACCGGGGACCATAAACACCCAGCCCCAGCATTTT